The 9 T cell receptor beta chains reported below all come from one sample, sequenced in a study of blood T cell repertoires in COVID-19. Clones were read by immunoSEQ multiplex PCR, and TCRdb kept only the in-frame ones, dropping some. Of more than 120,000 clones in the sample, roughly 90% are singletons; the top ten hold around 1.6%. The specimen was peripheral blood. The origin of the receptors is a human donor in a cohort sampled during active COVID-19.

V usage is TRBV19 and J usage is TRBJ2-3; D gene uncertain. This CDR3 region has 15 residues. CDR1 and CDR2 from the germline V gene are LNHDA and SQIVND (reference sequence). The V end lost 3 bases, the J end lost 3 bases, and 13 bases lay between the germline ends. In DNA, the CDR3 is TGTGCCAGTAGTATCGGCAGCGAGAAGACAGATACGCAGTATTTT. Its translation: CASSIGSEKTDTQYF. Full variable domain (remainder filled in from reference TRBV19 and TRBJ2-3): DGGITQSPKYLFRKEGQNVTLSCEQNLNHDAMYWYRQDPGQGLRLIYYSQIVNDFQKGDIAEGYSVSREKKESFPLTVTSAQKNPTAFYLCASSIGSEKTDTQYFGPGTRLTVL.

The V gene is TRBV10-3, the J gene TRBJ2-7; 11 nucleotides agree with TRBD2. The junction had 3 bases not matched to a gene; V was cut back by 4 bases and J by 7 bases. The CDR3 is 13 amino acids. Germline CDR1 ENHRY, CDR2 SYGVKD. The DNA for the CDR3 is TGTGCCATCAGTGGGAGACTAGCGGGAGAGCAGTACTTC. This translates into CAISGRLAGEQYF.

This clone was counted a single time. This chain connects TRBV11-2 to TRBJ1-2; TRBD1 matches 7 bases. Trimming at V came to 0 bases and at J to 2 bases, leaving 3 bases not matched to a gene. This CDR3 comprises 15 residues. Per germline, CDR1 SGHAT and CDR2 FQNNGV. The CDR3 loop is CASSLDPRGNYGYTF. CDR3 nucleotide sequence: TGTGCCAGCAGCTTAGATCCCAGGGGGAACTATGGCTACACCTTC. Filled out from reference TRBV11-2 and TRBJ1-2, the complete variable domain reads EAGVAQSPRYKIIEKRQSVAFWCNPISGHATLYWYQQILGQGPKLLIQFQNNGVVDDSQLPKDRFSAERLKGVDSTLKIQPAKLEDSAVYLCASSLDPRGNYGYTFGSGTRLTVV.

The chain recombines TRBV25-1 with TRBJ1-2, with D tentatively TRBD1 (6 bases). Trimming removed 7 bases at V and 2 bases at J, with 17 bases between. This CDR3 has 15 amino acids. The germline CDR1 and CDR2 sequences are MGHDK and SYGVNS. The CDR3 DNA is TGTGCCAGCAAGGGGGGGGACCCTTTGAACTATGGCTACACCTTC. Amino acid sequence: CASKGGDPLNYGYTF.

The CDR3 spells CASSQDGGTEAFF. The CDR3 DNA follows: TGTGCCAGCAGCCAGGACGGGGGTACTGAAGCTTTCTTT. The rearrangement joins TRBV7-9 to TRBJ1-1, with D perhaps TRBD1 (5 bases). Germline CDR1 SEHNR, CDR2 FQNEAQ (reference sequence). The CDR3 runs to 13 residues. Trimming shortened V by 5 bases and J by 5 bases, and 12 bases separated the two germline ends. The variable domain in full, with the rest retrieved from reference TRBV7-9 and TRBJ1-1, is DTGVSQNPRHKITKRGQNVTFRCDPISEHNRLYWYRQTLGQGPEFLTYFQNEAQLEKSRLLSDRFSAERPKGSFSTLEIQRTEQGDSAMYLCASSQDGGTEAFFGQGTRLTVV.

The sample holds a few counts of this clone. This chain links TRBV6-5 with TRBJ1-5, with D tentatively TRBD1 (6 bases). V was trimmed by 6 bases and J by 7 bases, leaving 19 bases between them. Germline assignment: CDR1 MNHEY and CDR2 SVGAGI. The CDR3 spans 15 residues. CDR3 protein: CASSLMAGGGQPQHF. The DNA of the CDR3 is TGTGCCAGCAGCCTTATGGCCGGGGGGGGCCAGCCCCAGCATTTT.

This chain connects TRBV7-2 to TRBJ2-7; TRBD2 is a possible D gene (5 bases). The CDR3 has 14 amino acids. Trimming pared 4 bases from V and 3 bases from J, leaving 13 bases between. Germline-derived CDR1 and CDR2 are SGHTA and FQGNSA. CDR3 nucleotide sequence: TGTGCCAGCAGCTCGCGGGCCACACTCTACGAGCAGTACTTC. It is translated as CASSSRATLYEQYF.

In DNA form, the CDR3 reads TGTGCCAGCAGTTCCAGGACAGGTTATTCACCCCTCCACTTT. This gives the protein CASSSRTGYSPLHF. This sequence joins TRBV2 and TRBJ1-6; 7 bases align to TRBD1. The germline gives CDR1 SNHLY, CDR2 FYNNEI. This CDR3 is built from 14 residues. V lost 5 bases and J lost 8; bases outside the gene matches: 6.

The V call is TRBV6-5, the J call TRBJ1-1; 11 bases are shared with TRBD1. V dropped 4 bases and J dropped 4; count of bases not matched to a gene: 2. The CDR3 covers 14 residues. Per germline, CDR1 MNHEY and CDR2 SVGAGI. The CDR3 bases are TGTGCCAGCAGTTCGGGACAGGGGGGCACTGAAGCTTTCTTT. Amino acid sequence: CASSSGQGGTEAFF.